The rows below give T cell receptor beta chains drawn from one sample of a study of shared clonotypes between healthy human individuals. Profiling relied on immunoSEQ multiplex PCR, and the TCRdb table lists in-frame clones only, not all of them. This table holds 150,000 to 200,000 clones, 60% to 75% found once. Sample: memory CD4+ T cells sorted from blood. Receptors originate from a man aged 30-40 years in good health. Both conserved end residues are part of each CDR3. The D gene is left open where the match is weak. Clone size is given for some rows only: seen once, a few or many times, or a class if the clone is expanded.

V gene: TRBV7-9
D gene: -
clone size: -
J gene: TRBJ2-4
CDR3 protein: CASSPRAKNIQYF
CDR3 DNA: TGTGCCAGCAGCCCCAGAGCCAAAAACATTCAGTACTTC

V gene: TRBV6-5
D gene: -
clone size: -
J gene: TRBJ2-7
CDR3 protein: CASSYHGRPYEQYF
CDR3 DNA: TGTGCCAGCAGTTACCATGGGAGACCCTACGAGCAGTACTTC

V gene: TRBV27
D gene: TRBD1
clone size: -
J gene: TRBJ1-5
CDR3 protein: CASSLGQGRNQPQHF
CDR3 DNA: TGTGCCAGCAGCCTAGGACAGGGACGGAATCAGCCCCAGCATTTT

V gene: TRBV11-2
D gene: -
clone size: once
J gene: TRBJ1-1
CDR3 protein: CAGSTLNTEAFF
CDR3 DNA: TGTGCCGGCTCAACCCTGAACACTGAAGCTTTCTTT

V gene: TRBV28
D gene: TRBD1
clone size: few
J gene: TRBJ1-5
CDR3 protein: CASSFGGPGGYRQPQHF
CDR3 DNA: TGTGCCAGCAGTTTTGGGGGCCCAGGGGGCTATCGTCAGCCCCAGCATTTT

V gene: TRBV19
D gene: -
clone size: -
J gene: TRBJ1-2
CDR3 protein: CASSTNPLAGWYGYTF
CDR3 DNA: TGTGCCAGTAGTACCAACCCTCTGGCAGGGTGGTATGGCTACACCTTC

V gene: TRBV29-1
D gene: TRBD1
clone size: -
J gene: TRBJ2-1
CDR3 protein: CSGNGQGVTDEQFF
CDR3 DNA: TGCAGCGGAAACGGACAGGGGGTTACCGATGAGCAGTTCTTC

V gene: TRBV7-8
D gene: TRBD2
clone size: -
J gene: TRBJ2-2
CDR3 protein: CASSLRVAGAVNTGELFF
CDR3 DNA: TGTGCCAGCAGCTTACGGGTAGCGGGAGCGGTGAACACCGGGGAGCTGTTTTTT

V gene: TRBV18
D gene: -
clone size: -
J gene: TRBJ2-2
CDR3 protein: CASSPPWNPNTGELFF
CDR3 DNA: TGTGCCAGCTCACCACCTTGGAATCCGAACACCGGGGAGCTGTTTTTT

V gene: TRBV5-1
D gene: -
clone size: -
J gene: TRBJ2-7
CDR3 protein: CASSLRHEQYF
CDR3 DNA: TGCGCCAGCAGCTTGAGGCACGAGCAGTACTTC

V gene: TRBV2
D gene: TRBD1
clone size: -
J gene: TRBJ2-7
CDR3 protein: CASSRDRGGYEQYF
CDR3 DNA: TGTGCCAGCAGCCGGGACAGGGGCGGCTACGAGCAGTACTTC

V gene: TRBV7-9
D gene: TRBD1
clone size: few
J gene: TRBJ1-1
CDR3 protein: CASSFRGQGAFF
CDR3 DNA: TGTGCCAGCAGCTTCAGGGGGCAGGGAGCTTTCTTT

V gene: TRBV6-6
D gene: -
clone size: -
J gene: TRBJ2-1
CDR3 protein: CASSYSIGGEEQFF
CDR3 DNA: TGTGCCAGCAGTTACTCGATAGGGGGTGAAGAGCAGTTCTTC

V gene: TRBV19
D gene: -
clone size: -
J gene: TRBJ2-3
CDR3 protein: CASRYRQGNADTQYF
CDR3 DNA: TGTGCCAGTCGGTATCGGCAGGGTAACGCAGATACGCAGTATTTT

V gene: TRBV6-1
D gene: -
clone size: -
J gene: TRBJ1-3
CDR3 protein: CASILGNTIYF
CDR3 DNA: TGTGCCAGCATTCTCGGAAACACCATATATTTT

V gene: TRBV28
D gene: TRBD1
clone size: -
J gene: TRBJ1-2
CDR3 protein: CASSTPSTGGQSYGYTF
CDR3 DNA: TGTGCCAGCAGTACGCCCTCGACAGGGGGCCAAAGCTATGGCTACACCTTC

V gene: TRBV30
D gene: -
clone size: -
J gene: TRBJ1-3
CDR3 protein: CACGLKNTIYF
CDR3 DNA: TGTGCCTGCGGCCTGAAAAACACCATATATTTT

V gene: TRBV11-2
D gene: -
clone size: -
J gene: TRBJ2-2
CDR3 protein: CASRQGRVAGTNGELFF
CDR3 DNA: TGTGCCAGCAGACAGGGGAGGGTAGCGGGAACTAACGGGGAGCTGTTTTTT

V gene: TRBV7-7
D gene: -
clone size: once
J gene: TRBJ2-3
CDR3 protein: CASSFELTDTQYF
CDR3 DNA: TGTGCTAGCAGCTTTGAGCTCACAGATACGCAGTATTTT

V gene: TRBV4-3
D gene: -
clone size: -
J gene: TRBJ2-2
CDR3 protein: CASSQDPRAGTGELFF
CDR3 DNA: TGCGCCAGCAGCCAAGATCCTCGCGCGGGTACCGGGGAGCTGTTTTTT

V gene: TRBV6-6
D gene: TRBD2
clone size: -
J gene: TRBJ2-1
CDR3 protein: CASSRLAGGAYNEQFF
CDR3 DNA: TGTGCCAGCAGCCGCCTAGCGGGTGGGGCCTACAATGAGCAGTTCTTC

V gene: TRBV25-1
D gene: -
clone size: many
J gene: TRBJ2-7
CDR3 protein: CASSGAGTPYEQYF
CDR3 DNA: TGTGCCAGCAGTGGGGCGGGTACCCCCTACGAGCAGTACTTC

V gene: TRBV5-4
D gene: -
clone size: -
J gene: TRBJ2-5
CDR3 protein: CASSLPEETQYF
CDR3 DNA: TGTGCCAGCAGCTTGCCGGAGGAGACCCAGTACTTC

V gene: TRBV5-1
D gene: -
clone size: -
J gene: TRBJ2-5
CDR3 protein: CASSLRVGGNQETQYF
CDR3 DNA: TGCGCCAGCAGCTTGCGGGTAGGGGGGAACCAAGAGACCCAGTACTTC

V gene: TRBV18
D gene: TRBD1
clone size: -
J gene: TRBJ1-2
CDR3 protein: CASSPKGQSYGYTF
CDR3 DNA: TGTGCCAGCTCACCGAAGGGACAGAGCTATGGCTACACCTTC

V gene: TRBV5-1
D gene: -
clone size: -
J gene: TRBJ1-3
CDR3 protein: CASSLVPSGNTIYF
CDR3 DNA: TGCGCCAGCAGCTTGGTCCCCTCTGGAAACACCATATATTTT

V gene: TRBV9
D gene: TRBD1
clone size: -
J gene: TRBJ2-2
CDR3 protein: CASSAGTDRPGELFF
CDR3 DNA: TGTGCCAGCAGCGCCGGGACAGACCGGCCCGGGGAGCTGTTTTTT

V gene: TRBV5-1
D gene: TRBD1
clone size: -
J gene: TRBJ1-1
CDR3 protein: CASSTYGQGEAFF
CDR3 DNA: TGCGCCAGCAGCACCTACGGACAGGGCGAAGCTTTCTTT

V gene: TRBV20-1
D gene: -
clone size: few
J gene: TRBJ2-5
CDR3 protein: CTKQRGETQYF
CDR3 DNA: TGCACCAAGCAGAGGGGAGAGACCCAGTACTTC

V gene: TRBV5-1
D gene: TRBD2
clone size: -
J gene: TRBJ2-3
CDR3 protein: CASSLSGRAGTDTQYF
CDR3 DNA: TGCGCCAGCAGCTTATCCGGGAGGGCCGGGACAGATACGCAGTATTTT

V gene: TRBV10-2
D gene: -
clone size: many
J gene: TRBJ2-1
CDR3 protein: CASSVMNEQFF
CDR3 DNA: TGCGCCAGCAGCGTCATGAATGAGCAGTTCTTC

V gene: TRBV11-2
D gene: TRBD2
clone size: -
J gene: TRBJ2-5
CDR3 protein: CASSLSGGGWGETQYF
CDR3 DNA: TGTGCCAGCAGCTTATCGGGCGGGGGATGGGGGGAGACCCAGTACTTC

V gene: TRBV2
D gene: TRBD1
clone size: -
J gene: TRBJ1-4
CDR3 protein: CATIARTGDEKLFF
CDR3 DNA: TGTGCCACCATAGCGCGGACAGGCGATGAAAAACTGTTTTTT